This TCR beta chain was observed in a study of cytotoxic CD8 clonotypes in ibrutinib-treated CLL. The repertoire was sequenced with immunoSEQ multiplex PCR; TCRdb's copy has only in-frame clones and lacks some. The sample shows roughly 49,000 clones, around 78% of them seen only once. The count of this clone is one. Roughly 1.9 micrograms of genomic DNA from cryopreserved PBMCs went into TCR beta libraries. The V gene's germline CDR1 is MNHEY and CDR2 SVGAGI. This CDR3 spans 12 amino acids. The trim removed 6 bases at V and 8 bases at J, leaving 6 bases unmatched. The clonotype was recovered from a human donor with chronic lymphocytic leukemia. The sequenced sample was PBMCs, obtained after 24 months of ibrutinib treatment. This sequence joins TRBV6-5 and TRBJ1-2, with 7 bases identical to TRBD1. The CDR3 DNA reads TGTGCCAGCAGGCTAACAGGGGAAGGCTACACCTTC. Its protein product is CASRLTGEGYTF.